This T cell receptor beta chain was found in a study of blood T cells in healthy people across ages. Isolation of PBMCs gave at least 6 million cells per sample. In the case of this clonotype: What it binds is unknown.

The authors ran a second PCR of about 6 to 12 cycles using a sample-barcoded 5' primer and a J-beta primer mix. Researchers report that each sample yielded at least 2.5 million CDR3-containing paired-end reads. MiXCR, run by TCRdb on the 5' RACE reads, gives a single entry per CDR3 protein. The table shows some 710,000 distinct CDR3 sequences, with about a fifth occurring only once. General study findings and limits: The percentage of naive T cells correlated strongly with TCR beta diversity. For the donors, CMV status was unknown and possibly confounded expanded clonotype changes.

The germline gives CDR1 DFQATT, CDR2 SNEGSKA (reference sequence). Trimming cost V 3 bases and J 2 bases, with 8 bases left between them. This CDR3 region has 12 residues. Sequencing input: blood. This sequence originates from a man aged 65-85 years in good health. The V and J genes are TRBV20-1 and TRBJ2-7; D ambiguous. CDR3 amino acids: CSARDDAYEQYF. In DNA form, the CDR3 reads TGCAGTGCTAGGGACGACGCCTACGAGCAGTACTTC.